In its sample, the clone carrying this T cell receptor (beta chain) was seen many times. The target antigen is unknown. V dropped 6 bases and J dropped 5 bases, with 11 bases sitting between them. CDR3 length: 14 amino acids. Germline V gene lookup returns CDR1 MDHEN and CDR2 SYDVKM. The data originate from a study of glioma-infiltrating T cells. Study-wide points: Above-expected tissue-blood divergence occurred in all gliomas, most in low-grade ones.

The iRepertoire nested amplicon-rescue multiplex PCR amplified TCR alpha and beta CDR3s from RNA. Tissue mRNA or PBMC total RNA, 100-400 ng, went into one-step reverse transcription and amplification. One entry per CDR3 protein results from TCRdb running MiXCR on the multiplex PCR reads. The data show some 160,000 distinct CDR3 sequences, under 55% seen once. The origin of this receptor is a human donor with low-grade glioma or glioblastoma, undergoing nonglioma brain surgery, or in good health (not recorded which). J is TRBJ1-6 and V is TRBV28; D is possibly TRBD1 (6 bases). The sequencing input was glioma tissue, nonneoplastic brain tissue, or PBMCs (not recorded which). The CDR3 region is CASRIDRNNSPLHF. The CDR3 DNA sequence: TGTGCCAGCAGGATCGACAGGAATAATTCACCCCTCCACTTT. Looking up the rest from reference TRBV28 and TRBJ1-6 gives the full variable domain: DVKVTQSSRYLVKRTGEKVFLECVQDMDHENMFWYRQDPGLGLRLIYFSYDVKMKEKGDIPEGYSVSREKKERFSLILESASTNQTSMYLCASRIDRNNSPLHFGNGTRLTVT.